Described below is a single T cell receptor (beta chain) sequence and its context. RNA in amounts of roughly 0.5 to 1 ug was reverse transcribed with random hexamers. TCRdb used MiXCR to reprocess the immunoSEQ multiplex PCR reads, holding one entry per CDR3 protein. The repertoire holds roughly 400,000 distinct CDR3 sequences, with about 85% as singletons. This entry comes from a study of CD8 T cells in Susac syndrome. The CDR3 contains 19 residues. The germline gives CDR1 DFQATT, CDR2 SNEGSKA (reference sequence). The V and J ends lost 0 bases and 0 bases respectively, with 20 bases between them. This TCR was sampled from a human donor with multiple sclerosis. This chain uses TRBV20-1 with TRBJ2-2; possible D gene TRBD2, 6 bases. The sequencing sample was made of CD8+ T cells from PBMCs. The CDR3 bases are TGCAGTGCTAGAGATGAGGCGGGGATAACCTTTGCGAACACCGGGGAGCTGTTTTTT. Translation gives CSARDEAGITFANTGELFF.